This T cell receptor (beta chain) is from a study of blood T cell repertoires in COVID-19. Study information: PBMCs, B-cell-depleted T cells, or T cells were the source of the cDNA or gDNA that made up the material.

Authors' methods: Estimation of nucleated cell counts was performed using reference gene primer amplification. Here immunoSEQ multiplex PCR was the method, and the copy in TCRdb shows in-frame clones only, minus some. V, J and clone size are taken as reported in that table, and D and trimming were inferred from the DNA itself. This sample has fewer than 85,000 clones, with 79% found just once. Germline V gene sequence: CDR1 MGHRA, CDR2 YSYEKL. This CDR3 has 15 amino acids. Between the trimmed V and J ends, which lost 0 bases and 3 bases, there was a span of 12 bases. The sequencing sample was made of peripheral blood. The rearrangement joins TRBV4-1 to TRBJ2-7, with a tentative D call TRBD1 (6 bases). The sequence was collected from a man between 60 and 75 years old with active or convalescent COVID-19. CDR3 sequence: CASSQDSGARYEQYF. As DNA, the CDR3 is TGCGCCAGCAGCCAAGACTCAGGGGCCCGCTACGAGCAGTACTTC.